The TCR beta chain described here comes from a study of cytomegalovirus exposure and HLA in healthy donors. V dropped 5 bases and J dropped 1 base, with 11 bases sitting between them. The CDR3 totals 14 residues. In germline, CDR1 is SNHLY, CDR2 FYNNEI. Primers included in the PCR were 60 Vbeta and 13 Jbeta primers. Using immunoSEQ multiplex PCR, the repertoire was profiled, and TCRdb retains in-frame clones only, with some absent. The sample shows about 160,000 clones, 60% to 75% of them seen only once. J is TRBJ1-1 and V is TRBV2, with TRBD1 as a possible D gene (5 bases). Sequences were obtained from PBMCs. The source of this sequence is a woman in her fifties or sixties in good health and CMV-seropositive. The CDR3 DNA sequence: TGTGCCAGCAGTAACAGGTCCACGAACACTGAAGCTTTCTTT. Translating it yields CASSNRSTNTEAFF.